Listed here are 9 T cell receptor beta chains from one sample, sequenced in a study of cytomegalovirus exposure and HLA in healthy donors. The PCR was carried out with 60 Vbeta primers and 13 Jbeta primers. Libraries were prepared by immunoSEQ multiplex PCR; TCRdb keeps only in-frame clonotypes and omits some of them. The table lists 150,000 to 200,000 clones, approximately 81% of them singletons. Sequencing input: PBMCs. These TCRs come from a boy younger than 18 in good health and CMV-seronegative.

This rearrangement joins TRBV18 to TRBJ2-3, with 10 bases matching TRBD2. This CDR3 contains 17 residues. The V and J ends lost 6 bases and 5 bases, in that order; junction bases with no gene match: 14. Per germline, CDR1 KGHSH and CDR2 LQKENI. CDR3 sequence reads: CASSPQIAGGGGDTQYF. In nucleotides, the CDR3 is TGTGCCAGCTCTCCCCAAATAGCGGGGGGCGGAGGAGATACGCAGTATTTT.

This chain connects TRBV29-1 to TRBJ2-7, with D possibly TRBD2 on 6 matching bases. V lost 3 bases and J lost 3, with 12 bases in between. The CDR3 has 13 residues. CDR1 SQVTM and CDR2 ANQGSEA come from the germline V gene. This CDR3 reads CSVEGPEGYEQYF. CDR3 in DNA: TGCAGCGTTGAGGGACCGGAGGGCTACGAGCAGTACTTC.

This clone showed up just a few times. The genes are TRBV5-1 and TRBJ2-1; D is possibly TRBD2 (5 bases). There are 13 residues in the CDR3. Germline CDR1 and CDR2: SGHRS and YFSETQ. V lost 5 bases and J 8 bases, leaving 14 bases between the germline ends. CDR3 loop: CASRKRYAHEQFF. CDR3 coding DNA: TGCGCCAGCAGGAAGCGGTACGCCCATGAGCAGTTCTTC.

The chain uses TRBV6-6 and TRBJ1-2; 7 bases map to TRBD1. V lost 7 bases and J lost 7; bases outside the gene matches: 12. The CDR3 has 14 residues. Germline values: CDR1 MNHNY, CDR2 SVGAGI (reference sequence). The CDR3 reads CASTLQGYGGGYTF. The CDR3 nucleotides read TGTGCCAGCACGTTACAGGGGTATGGAGGTGGCTACACCTTC.

CDR3 bases: TGTGCCACCAGCAGAGATTTAGAGGGTAGCGGAAACACCATATATTTT. It yields the protein CATSRDLEGSGNTIYF. The genes are TRBV15 and TRBJ1-3, with D hard to call. Trimming shortened V by 0 bases and J by 4 bases, and 13 bases separated the two germline ends. Per the germline V gene, CDR1 is LNHNV and CDR2 is YYDKDF (reference sequence). CDR3 size: 16 residues.

This clone was observed a few times. V and J are TRBV7-3 and TRBJ2-5, with a tentative D call TRBD1 (5 bases). CDR1 SGHTA and CDR2 FQGTGA come from the germline V gene. The length of the CDR3 is 11 residues. Between the trimmed V and J ends, which lost 5 bases and 9 bases, there was a span of 10 bases. Here the CDR3 reads CASSRLGAQYF. The CDR3 nucleotides read TGTGCCAGCAGCCGGCTAGGGGCCCAGTACTTC.

V and J are TRBV27 and TRBJ1-5, with TRBD1 identical over 10 bases. This CDR3 comprises 17 residues. Germline trimming cut 8 bases from V and 4 bases from J; bases unmatched to any gene: 14. In germline, CDR1 is MNHEY, CDR2 SMNVEV (reference sequence). The CDR3 sequence: CASPAGYGQGVNQPQHF. The CDR3 nucleotides are TGTGCCAGCCCAGCGGGCTATGGACAGGGGGTAAATCAGCCCCAGCATTTT.

The rearrangement links TRBV12-1 to TRBJ2-1; the D call TRBD2 from the table was never checked on the DNA. TRBV12-1 is a documented pseudogene. CDR3 length: 16 residues. The CDR3 coding sequence is TGTGCCAGCAGAACCCCCCCCGGACTAGCGGACAATGAGCAGTTCTTC. It specifies CASRTPPGLADNEQFF.

The chain combines TRBV5-4 with TRBJ2-7; a weak D match, TRBD2 (6 bases). Germline loops: CDR1 SGHNT, CDR2 YYREEE (reference sequence). V gave up 0 bases and J gave up 2 bases, with 12 bases separating them. The CDR3 spans 15 residues. CDR3 sequence reads: CASSLDGTGAYEQYF. Here the CDR3 DNA reads TGTGCCAGCAGCTTGGATGGGACTGGAGCCTACGAGCAGTACTTC.